Below, 2 T cell receptor beta chains from the same sample are listed, as sequenced in a study of blood T cell repertoires in COVID-19. Sequencing used immunoSEQ multiplex PCR; TCRdb keeps in-frame clones, though not all of them. The sample includes some 270,000 clones, 84% seen only once; the top ten take about 1.5%. The sample taken for sequencing was peripheral blood. The source is a woman between 35 and 50 years old who had recovered from COVID-19.

The DNA for the CDR3 is TGTGCCAGCAGAGCCCGCCCCCCAGGGGCCAACGTCCTGACTTTC. This encodes CASRARPPGANVLTF. The chain combines TRBV6-5 with TRBJ2-6, with D uncertain. There are 15 residues in the CDR3. Germline CDR1 MNHEY, CDR2 SVGAGI. The germline V and J ends were trimmed by 6 bases and 4 bases, with 13 bases remaining between them.

The rearrangement links TRBV30 to TRBJ2-3; no firm D call. The CDR3 sequence is 13 residues long. Trimming shortened V by 2 bases and J by 1 base, and 7 bases separated the two germline ends. Per germline, CDR1 GTSNPN and CDR2 SVGIG (reference sequence). The CDR3 sequence: CAWSREGTDTQYF. For the CDR3, the DNA is TGTGCCTGGAGTCGAGAGGGCACAGATACGCAGTATTTT.